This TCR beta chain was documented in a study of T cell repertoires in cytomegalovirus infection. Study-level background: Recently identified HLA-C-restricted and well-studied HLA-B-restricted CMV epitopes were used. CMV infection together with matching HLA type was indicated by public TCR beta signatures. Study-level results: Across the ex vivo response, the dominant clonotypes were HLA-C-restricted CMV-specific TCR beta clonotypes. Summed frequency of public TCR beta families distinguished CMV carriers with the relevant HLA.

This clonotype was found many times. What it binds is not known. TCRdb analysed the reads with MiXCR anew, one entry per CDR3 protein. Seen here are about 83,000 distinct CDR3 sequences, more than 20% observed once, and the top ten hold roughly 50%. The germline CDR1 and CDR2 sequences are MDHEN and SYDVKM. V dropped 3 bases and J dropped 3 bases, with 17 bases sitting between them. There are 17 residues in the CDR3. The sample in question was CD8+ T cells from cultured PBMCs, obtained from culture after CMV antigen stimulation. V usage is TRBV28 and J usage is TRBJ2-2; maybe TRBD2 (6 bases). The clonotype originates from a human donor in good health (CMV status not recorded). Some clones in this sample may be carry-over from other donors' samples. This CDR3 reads CASSFPGGSPDTGELFF. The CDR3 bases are TGTGCCAGCAGTTTTCCCGGGGGTAGCCCCGACACCGGGGAGCTGTTTTTT.